This entry features one T cell receptor (beta chain) sequence. The data stem from a study of blood T cell repertoires in COVID-19. On the study more broadly: The study drew acute and convalescent COVID-19 samples from the United States, Italy and Spain. Nucleic acid was either cDNA or gDNA, and it came from T cells, B-cell-depleted T cells, or PBMCs.

As originally analysed: By means of reference gene primer amplification, nucleated cell counts were estimated. Measured with immunoSEQ multiplex PCR; TCRdb has only the in-frame clones, and not every one. The D gene and trimming were derived from the DNA, and the V and J assignments and clone size from that table. This table holds some 200,000 clones, around three quarters found once. Looked up from germline, CDR1 is SGDLS and CDR2 is YYNGEE. The CDR3 consists of 15 residues. Trimming removed 6 bases from V and 0 bases from J; junction bases left unmatched: 4. Material: peripheral blood. This chain links TRBV9 with TRBJ2-1, with 9 positions matching TRBD1. The TCR comes from a woman between 70 and 85 years old with acute or convalescent COVID-19. The DNA for the CDR3 is TGTGCCAGCACGACAGGGGGGAGCTCCTACAATGAGCAGTTCTTC. Amino acids: CASTTGGSSYNEQFF.